This paragraph reports one T cell receptor beta chain. This clonotype was counted once. Its antigen is still unknown. Per-base quality was not reported, and no clone a single base away is much larger than it. One read alone is a weak basis. CDR1 and CDR2 are drawn from the germline V gene (reference sequence): SEHNR, FQNEAQ. V loses 4 bases at its end and J loses 5 bases; junction bases beyond the gene matches: 10. Inclusive of the bounding cysteine and phenylalanine, the CDR3 is 15 residues long. The retained sequence is limited to the CDR3, 45 bases, with the frame set at the first base. This entry comes from a study of response to subunit inactivated influenza vaccine (dated by TCRdb to 2016 to 2018). In terms of the full investigation: The study used deep quantitative T cell receptor repertoire profiling to track responses to a trivalent subunit inactivated influenza vaccine. The investigation overall reported the following: The authors suggested that each seasonal influenza vaccination may recruit only a limited number of new T cells.

Libraries were built with RT-PCR. These reads were obtained on an Illumina HiSeq 2500. The public sequencing data were trimmed at Q25 with fastp and processed into clonotypes with MiXCR by TCRdb, which kept only in-frame beta chains. Each entry merges the rows of one CDR3 protein and shows their most common DNA and genes. The sample yields roughly 710,000 distinct CDR3 sequences; 14% were counted once. The top ten constitute 7.5% to 8% of the sample. The sequence is built from TRBV7-9 and TRBJ2-7; 8 central bases correspond to TRBD1. Sequenced material: PBMCs from blood, taken around 15 days before vaccination. The TCR was taken from a man aged 45-65 years who received an inactivated influenza vaccine. Donor details come from another sample of the same person, matched by shared clones. The CDR3 sequence is CASSWPGTGRNEQYF. The sequence in DNA is TGTGCCAGCAGCTGGCCCGGGACAGGTCGGAACGAGCAGTACTTC.